This note documents a single T cell receptor beta chain sequence. Method: immunoSEQ multiplex PCR; TCRdb's copy keeps in-frame clones and lacks some. Of approximately 90,000 clones in the sample, roughly 94% were seen once. Germline lookup yields CDR1 SEHNR and CDR2 FQNEAQ (reference sequence). V was clipped by 2 bases and J by 1 base, with 8 bases between them. The CDR3 totals 14 residues. The data stem from a study of T cell changes during pregnancy in multiple sclerosis. This chain links TRBV7-9 with TRBJ1-1, with D possibly TRBD1 on 5 matching bases. The input for sequencing was peripheral blood, taken in the third trimester of pregnancy. The source is a female donor with multiple sclerosis, enrolled in a pregnancy study. CDR3 sequence: CASSLTGGNTEAFF. CDR3 DNA sequence: TGTGCCAGCAGCTTAACGGGGGGGAACACTGAAGCTTTCTTT.